This is a list of T cell receptor beta chains from one sample in a study of shared clonotypes between healthy human individuals. Some clones are missing from TCRdb's copy, which holds only in-frame ones; the method was immunoSEQ multiplex PCR. Of roughly 2.5 million clones in the sample, more than 80% are singletons; the top ten hold over 0.12%. Sequencing used naive CD4+ T cells sorted from blood. The receptors here all came from a man between 18 and 35 years old in good health. Both conserved end residues are part of each CDR3. A D gene is named only where the DNA matches it firmly. Clone size is shown for a subset of rows, as once, few, many or a class of expanded clone.

CASSQGVGSNTEAFF TGTGCCAGCAGCCAAGGGGTAGGGAGTAACACTGAAGCTTTCTTT 15 . TRBJ1-1 TRBV11-3 .
CASSLWQGKNTEAFF TGCGCCAGCAGCTTATGGCAGGGGAAGAACACTGAAGCTTTCTTT 15 . TRBJ1-1 TRBV5-1 .
CASSEVWGRTEAFF TGTGCCAGCAGTGAAGTGTGGGGGAGGACTGAAGCTTTCTTT 14 . TRBJ1-1 TRBV6-1 .
CASSLAVGQETQYF TGCGCCAGCAGCTTGGCCGTGGGGCAAGAGACCCAGTACTTC 14 . TRBJ2-5 TRBV5-1 .
CASSFRDRATYEQYF TGTGCCAGCAGCTTCAGGGACAGGGCCACCTACGAGCAGTACTTC 15 . TRBJ2-7 TRBV4-2 TRBD1
CASSQGVLTEAFF TGCGCCAGCAGCCAAGGCGTACTCACTGAAGCTTTCTTT 13 . TRBJ1-1 TRBV4-3 .
CASSPGAGDHEQYF TGTGCCAGCTCACCTGGGGCCGGGGACCACGAGCAGTACTTC 14 . TRBJ2-7 TRBV18 .
CAWSGLAGDSEQYF TGTGCCTGGAGTGGACTAGCGGGAGACAGCGAGCAGTACTTC 14 . TRBJ2-7 TRBV30 TRBD2
CASSGGGETQYF TGTGCCAGCAGTGGAGGTGGGGAGACCCAGTACTTC 12 . TRBJ2-5 TRBV6-4 .
CASSEVRVSSGNTIYF TGTGCCAGCAGTGAAGTAAGAGTTTCCTCTGGAAACACCATATATTTT 16 once TRBJ1-3 TRBV2 .
CASSSLAGSYNEQFF TGCGCCAGCAGCTCACTAGCGGGTTCTTACAATGAGCAGTTCTTC 15 . TRBJ2-1 TRBV5-1 TRBD2
CASRAVSYGYTF TGTGCCAGCAGAGCGGTTTCGTATGGCTACACCTTC 12 . TRBJ1-2 TRBV28 .
CASSFYGGAGETQYF TGTGCCAGCAGCTTTTACGGGGGGGCCGGAGAGACCCAGTACTTC 15 once TRBJ2-5 TRBV7-3 TRBD2
CASKTPLMQGGYTF TGTGCCAGCAAGACGCCCCTCATGCAGGGGGGCTACACCTTC 14 . TRBJ1-2 TRBV28 .
CAWSVLGAGYTF TGTGCCTGGAGTGTACTAGGGGCTGGCTACACCTTC 12 . TRBJ1-2 TRBV30 .
CSVGDAGTEAFF TGCAGCGTTGGGGACGCGGGCACTGAAGCTTTCTTT 12 . TRBJ1-1 TRBV29-1 .
CASSEGQLYGYTF TGTGCCAGCAGCGAGGGACAGCTCTATGGCTACACCTTC 13 . TRBJ1-2 TRBV7-2 TRBD1
CAWSNRYEQYF TGTGCCTGGAGTAACAGGTACGAGCAGTACTTC 11 . TRBJ2-7 TRBV30 .
CTSSHGRRRATGELFF TGCACCAGCAGCCACGGCAGGAGAAGGGCCACCGGGGAGCTGTTTTTT 16 . TRBJ2-2 TRBV1 .
CASSHVGQGGETQYF TGTGCCAGCAGCCACGTCGGACAGGGAGGAGAGACCCAGTACTTC 15 . TRBJ2-5 TRBV5-6 TRBD1
CASSQRGAGTEAFF TGCGCCAGCAGCCAAAGGGGGGCCGGAACTGAAGCTTTCTTT 14 . TRBJ1-1 TRBV4-3 .
CASRGLAGKNNEQFF TGTGCCAGCAGGGGACTAGCGGGGAAAAACAATGAGCAGTTCTTC 15 . TRBJ2-1 TRBV2 TRBD2
CASGDGPQSQETQYF TGTGCCAGCGGGGATGGTCCCCAGTCCCAAGAGACCCAGTACTTC 15 . TRBJ2-5 TRBV6-1 .
CARRPGHRVPSDTDTQYF TGTGCCAGAAGGCCGGGACACAGGGTCCCCTCCGACACAGATACGCAGTATTTT 18 . TRBJ2-3 TRBV5-3 .
CSVDLGGGAGQPQHF TGCAGCGTTGACCTAGGAGGGGGTGCTGGTCAGCCCCAGCATTTT 15 few TRBJ1-5 TRBV29-1 .
CATSRGVAGSGNTIYF TGTGCCACCAGCAGAGGCGTAGCCGGGTCTGGAAACACCATATATTTT 16 . TRBJ1-3 TRBV15 .
CASSPGDSYNSPLHF TGTGCCAGCAGCCCCGGAGACTCCTATAATTCACCCCTCCACTTT 15 . TRBJ1-6 TRBV5-4 .
CASSLQGGSNQPQHF TGTGCCAGCAGCTTACAGGGAGGAAGCAATCAGCCCCAGCATTTT 15 . TRBJ1-5 TRBV5-6 .
CASSVTPNTGELFF TGCGCCAGCAGCGTGACTCCCAACACCGGGGAGCTGTTTTTT 14 . TRBJ2-2 TRBV5-1 .
CASSPMNVAKNIQYF TGTGCCAGCAGCCCCATGAACGTTGCCAAAAACATTCAGTACTTC 15 once TRBJ2-4 TRBV7-9 .
CASSPAVGEGETQYF TGTGCCAGCAGCCCGGCCGTGGGAGAGGGGGAGACCCAGTACTTC 15 few TRBJ2-5 TRBV5-4 .
CASSTSEAQRGRSYNSPLHF TGCGCCAGCAGCACCTCCGAGGCCCAGAGGGGGAGATCATATAATTCACCCCTCCACTTT 20 . TRBJ1-6 TRBV5-1 .
CASSLVVLVRGPTGELFF TGCGCCAGCAGCTTGGTCGTATTGGTTAGGGGGCCCACCGGGGAGCTGTTTTTT 18 . TRBJ2-2 TRBV5-1 TRBD1
CASSRTGTRNSPLHF TGCGCCAGCAGCCGGACAGGGACGCGTAATTCACCCCTCCACTTT 15 . TRBJ1-6 TRBV5-1 TRBD1
CASSPRGASGELFF TGTGCCAGCAGCCCCCGGGGAGCGAGCGGGGAGCTGTTTTTT 14 . TRBJ2-2 TRBV7-3 .
CASSPVAGLAKNIQYF TGTGCCAGCAGCCCAGTAGCGGGGTTAGCCAAAAACATTCAGTACTTC 16 . TRBJ2-4 TRBV9 TRBD2
CASSPTGEVYNEQFF TGCGCCAGCAGCCCCACAGGGGAAGTATACAATGAGCAGTTCTTC 15 . TRBJ2-1 TRBV5-1 TRBD1
CASSQGAQPQHF TGCGCCAGCAGCCAAGGGGCTCAGCCCCAGCATTTT 12 . TRBJ1-5 TRBV4-1 .
CASSPPVAVKSGTGELFF TGCGCCAGCAGCCCCCCAGTAGCCGTCAAATCCGGCACCGGGGAGCTGTTTTTT 18 . TRBJ2-2 TRBV4-3 .
CASSESSGRRVTNEKLFF TGCGCCAGCAGTGAGTCGTCAGGGCGAAGGGTAACTAATGAAAAACTGTTTTTT 18 . TRBJ1-4 TRBV10-2 .
CASSVVDKNYGYTF TGTGCCAGCAGCGTAGTAGACAAGAACTATGGCTACACCTTC 14 . TRBJ1-2 TRBV9 .
CASSQGDRPYNEQFF TGCGCCAGCAGCCAAGGGGACAGGCCCTACAATGAGCAGTTCTTC 15 . TRBJ2-1 TRBV4-1 TRBD1
CASVYSASSGNTIYF TGTGCCAGCGTTTACTCGGCTAGCTCTGGAAACACCATATATTTT 15 . TRBJ1-3 TRBV28 .
CASSPSTGSYEQYF TGCGCCAGCAGTCCGAGCACTGGTTCCTACGAGCAGTACTTC 14 . TRBJ2-7 TRBV10-1 .
CASSSTGTGYTGELFF TGTGCCAGCAGCTCAACCGGGACAGGGTACACCGGGGAGCTGTTTTTT 16 . TRBJ2-2 TRBV11-3 TRBD1
CSVEDLSSGLAPTFEQFF TGCAGCGTTGAAGATCTTTCTTCGGGACTAGCCCCGACCTTTGAGCAGTTCTTC 18 . TRBJ2-1 TRBV29-1 TRBD2
CASSPRAASSYEQYF TGTGCCAGCAGCCCCAGGGCTGCAAGCTCCTACGAGCAGTACTTC 15 . TRBJ2-7 TRBV7-2 .
CASSLSTGAWETQYF TGTGCCAGCAGCTTATCCACGGGAGCGTGGGAGACCCAGTACTTC 15 . TRBJ2-5 TRBV7-2 .
CAISETSRGYNEQFF TGTGCCATCAGTGAGACCAGTAGGGGGTACAATGAGCAGTTCTTC 15 . TRBJ2-1 TRBV10-3 .